The rows below give T cell receptor beta chains drawn from one sample of a study of blood T cells in healthy people across ages. TCRdb re-called the 5' RACE reads through MiXCR, storing one row per CDR3 protein. The sample includes about 1,800,000 distinct CDR3 sequences, 28% of them seen just once. Sequencing was carried out using blood. The source is a woman in her 30s in good health. CDR3s include the opening cysteine and the closing phenylalanine or tryptophan. D genes are given only for firm matches. Size tells how often a clone was seen (once, few, many) or the class of an expanded clone, and some rows leave it out.

V	J	size	D	CDR3	DNA
TRBV12-3/TRBV12-4	TRBJ2-2	few	-	CASLGRGFTGELFF	TGTGCCAGCCTAGGGCGGGGATTTACCGGGGAGCTGTTTTTT
TRBV7-9	TRBJ1-5	-	-	CASSLGAQGREPQHF	TGTGCCAGCAGCTTAGGGGCTCAGGGGCGTGAGCCCCAGCATTTT
TRBV6-1	TRBJ2-5	many	-	CASSRTNRRETQYF	TGTGCCAGCTCAAGGACTAACCGGCGAGAGACCCAGTACTTC
TRBV11-2	TRBJ2-1	few	-	CASSHVLAPSEQFF	TGCGCCAGCAGCCATGTACTAGCCCCCTCAGAGCAGTTCTTC
TRBV6-4	TRBJ1-6	few	TRBD1	CASRSGGWNSPLHF	TGTGCCAGCAGATCAGGGGGCTGGAATTCACCCCTCCACTTT
TRBV7-3	TRBJ2-3	many	-	CASSLDGPSTQYF	TGTGCCAGCAGCTTAGACGGGCCCTCTACGCAGTATTTT
TRBV20-1	TRBJ1-2	many	-	CSVGALGYGYTF	TGCAGCGTGGGGGCCTTGGGCTATGGCTACACCTTC
TRBV5-1	TRBJ2-1	-	-	CASSGVSGTYNEQFF	TGCGCCAGCAGCGGGGTTAGCGGAACTTACAATGAGCAGTTCTTC
TRBV12-5	TRBJ2-5	-	-	CASGGGLIQETQYF	TGTGCTAGTGGTGGGGGGCTAATCCAAGAGACCCAGTACTTC
TRBV6-2/TRBV6-3	TRBJ2-6	-	-	CASSYSIHGRPGANVLTF	TGTGCCAGCAGTTACTCGATCCACGGGAGACCCGGGGCCAACGTCCTGACTTTC
TRBV12-3/TRBV12-4	TRBJ1-2	-	-	CASTPIGKLDGYTF	TGTGCCAGCACCCCCATCGGGAAATTGGATGGCTACACCTTC
TRBV28	TRBJ2-7	many	-	CASSLRDQDEQYF	TGTGCCAGCAGTTTAAGGGATCAAGACGAGCAGTACTTC
TRBV2	TRBJ2-7	few	TRBD2	CASTFSGGVAYEQYF	TGTGCCAGCACCTTTAGCGGGGGGGTTGCCTACGAGCAGTACTTC
TRBV20-1	TRBJ2-7	-	-	CSARDTRHSYEQYF	TGCAGTGCTAGAGACACCCGGCACTCCTACGAGCAGTACTTC
TRBV5-1	TRBJ2-7	-	-	CASSLALDSRYEQDF	TGCGCCAGCAGCTTGGCATTGGACAGCCGCTACGAGCAGGACTTC
TRBV20-1	TRBJ2-5	few	-	CSARRGVETQYF	TGCAGTGCTAGGCGGGGCGTAGAGACCCAGTACTTC
TRBV3-1	TRBJ2-1	many	-	CASSHTRTGTYNEQFF	TGTGCCAGCAGCCATACGCGAACCGGGACTTACAATGAGCAGTTCTTC
TRBV5-1	TRBJ2-5	many	-	CASRNYQETQYF	TGCGCCAGCAGAAACTACCAAGAGACCCAGTACTTC
TRBV20-1	TRBJ2-7	-	TRBD2	CSARLAGPGGQYF	TGCAGTGCGAGACTAGCGGGGCCAGGAGGGCAGTACTTC
TRBV7-2	TRBJ2-4	-	TRBD1	CASSPRDRGIQYF	TGTGCCAGCAGCCCACGGGACAGGGGCATTCAGTACTTC
TRBV2	TRBJ1-2	-	-	CASSDSGGSNYGYTF	TGTGCCAGCAGTGACAGTGGCGGTTCTAACTATGGCTACACCTTC
TRBV20-1	TRBJ2-1	many	-	CSASSGESSYNEQFF	TGCAGTGCTAGCTCTGGGGAGAGCTCCTACAATGAGCAGTTCTTC
TRBV4-3	TRBJ2-7	few	TRBD2	CASSQDLREGPSEQYF	TGCGCCAGCAGCCAAGATTTGCGGGAGGGCCCAAGCGAGCAGTACTTC
TRBV6-1	TRBJ1-5	-	TRBD1	CASSEAGTGNQPQHF	TGTGCCAGCAGTGAAGCAGGGACAGGGAATCAGCCCCAGCATTTT
TRBV6-6	TRBJ1-1	many	-	CASSAGGSTEAFF	TGTGCCAGCAGTGCGGGGGGGAGTACTGAAGCTTTCTTT
TRBV4-1	TRBJ1-6	-	-	CASSQHGQWNNSPLHF	TGCGCCAGCAGCCAGCACGGACAGTGGAATAATTCACCCCTCCACTTT
TRBV3-1	TRBJ1-2	-	-	CASSHSRANYGHTF	TGTGCCAGCAGCCACAGTCGAGCTAACTATGGCCACACCTTC
TRBV12-3/TRBV12-4	TRBJ2-1	-	-	CASSRGSPLACF	TGTGCCAGCAGCCGGGGGAGTCCGCTAGCGTGCTTC
TRBV11-2	TRBJ2-1	-	TRBD2	CASSLQLASGISSYNEQFF	TGTGCCAGCAGCTTACAGCTGGCTAGCGGGATAAGTAGTTACAATGAGCAGTTCTTC
TRBV5-1	TRBJ2-7	-	-	CASSLAAHSYEQYF	TGCGCCAGCAGCTTGGCCGCCCATTCCTACGAGCAGTACTTC
TRBV7-3	TRBJ2-5	-	TRBD2	CASSAGASGVETQYF	TGTGCCAGCAGCGCAGGGGCTAGCGGGGTAGAGACCCAGTACTTC
TRBV5-4	TRBJ2-5	-	-	CASTFADYNEQYF	TGTGCCAGCACCTTCGCGGATTACAATGAGCAGTACTTC
TRBV6-6	TRBJ2-1	few	TRBD2	CASTAGGEQFF	TGTGCCAGCACAGCGGGGGGTGAGCAGTTCTTC
TRBV11-2	TRBJ2-1	-	-	CASSRSGLNNEQFF	TGTGCCAGCAGCCGCTCCGGACTGAACAATGAGCAGTTCTTC
TRBV7-2	TRBJ2-5	-	-	CASSYRPAETQYF	TGTGCCAGCAGTTATAGACCGGCAGAGACCCAGTACTTC
TRBV20-1	TRBJ2-7	many	TRBD2	CSAPLAGALSYEQYF	TGCAGTGCTCCCCTAGCGGGGGCCCTCTCCTACGAGCAGTACTTC
TRBV10-3	TRBJ2-5	few	TRBD2	CATGTNQETQYF	TGTGCCACCGGGACTAATCAAGAGACCCAGTACTTC
TRBV12-3/TRBV12-4	TRBJ1-6	-	-	CASSSHEGGSPLHF	TGTGCCAGCAGTTCCCACGAGGGTGGTTCACCCCTCCACTTT
TRBV13	TRBJ2-2	few	-	CATTPGGSNTGELFF	TGTGCCACCACCCCTGGCGGATCGAACACCGGGGAGCTGTTTTTT
TRBV7-2	TRBJ2-7	many	TRBD2	CASSGRGLTTYEQYF	TGTGCCAGCAGCGGGAGGGGACTAACTACCTACGAGCAGTACTTC
TRBV28	TRBJ2-3	once	TRBD2	CASNGGGRAHDTQYF	TGTGCCTCCAACGGGGGCGGGAGGGCGCATGATACGCAGTATTTT
TRBV30	TRBJ1-1	-	-	CAWSPTPGAGEAFF	TGTGCCTGGAGTCCAACTCCCGGTGCGGGTGAAGCTTTCTTT
TRBV30	TRBJ1-4	-	-	CAWSILTGATNEKLFF	TGTGCCTGGAGTATCTTGACCGGAGCGACTAATGAAAAACTGTTTTTT
TRBV7-2	TRBJ2-5	-	TRBD1	CASSPWTGYGTQYF	TGTGCCAGCAGCCCATGGACAGGGTACGGGACCCAGTACTTC
TRBV12-3/TRBV12-4	TRBJ1-1	few	-	CASSAQGYTEAFF	TGTGCCAGCAGTGCTCAGGGGTACACTGAAGCTTTCTTT
TRBV7-3	TRBJ1-4	many	TRBD1	CASSSAGGGKLFF	TGTGCCAGCAGCTCCGCAGGGGGCGGAAAACTGTTTTTT
TRBV30	TRBJ1-2	-	-	CAWRKTVNYGYTF	TGTGCCTGGAGAAAGACAGTTAACTATGGCTACACCTTC
TRBV7-2	TRBJ2-3	-	-	CASSWGAGADTQYF	TGTGCCAGCAGCTGGGGGGCAGGAGCAGATACGCAGTATTTT
TRBV7-2	TRBJ1-5	many	-	CASSLQGTQPQHF	TGTGCCAGCAGCTTACAGGGTACACAGCCCCAGCATTTT
TRBV13	TRBJ1-2	many	-	CASSPDPRNYGYTF	TGTGCCAGCAGCCCGGACCCCAGGAACTATGGCTACACCTTC